These T cell receptor beta chains were read from a single sample in a study of blood T cells in healthy people across ages. Each CDR3 protein gets one entry after TCRdb re-called the 5' RACE reads with MiXCR. The sample holds roughly 1,800,000 distinct CDR3 sequences; 49% are singletons and the top ten take over 2%. Sequenced input: blood. The receptor source for this set is a woman aged 40 to 50 in good health. The CDR3 runs from the conserved cysteine through the conserved F or W. Fields, in order: J gene, D gene, CDR3 length, V gene, clone size, CDR3 DNA, CDR3 protein. A D gene is named only where the DNA matches it firmly. Some rows mark clone size as missing; the rest say once, few, many or name a class of expanded clone.

j_call: TRBJ2-3
d_call: NA
cdr3_length: 20
v_call: TRBV7-2
clone_size: NA
cdr3_nt: TGTGCCAGCAGCTTACTGCCGGGAGCCGGGTCCCTTGGGGGGACAGATACGCAGTATTTT
cdr3_aa: CASSLLPGAGSLGGTDTQYF

j_call: TRBJ1-5
d_call: TRBD1
cdr3_length: 16
v_call: TRBV4-1
clone_size: many
cdr3_nt: TGCGCCAGCAGCCAAGATCGGGACAGTCTCAATCAGCCCCAGCATTTT
cdr3_aa: CASSQDRDSLNQPQHF

j_call: TRBJ2-1
d_call: TRBD1
cdr3_length: 13
v_call: TRBV2
clone_size: few
cdr3_nt: TGTGCCAGGACCGGACAGGGCCGGGCGGAGCAGTTCTTC
cdr3_aa: CARTGQGRAEQFF

j_call: TRBJ1-2
d_call: TRBD1
cdr3_length: 17
v_call: TRBV6-1
clone_size: NA
cdr3_nt: TGTGCCAGCAGTGCTCCTACCGGGACAGGGTCTAACTATGGCTACACCTTC
cdr3_aa: CASSAPTGTGSNYGYTF

j_call: TRBJ2-5
d_call: TRBD2
cdr3_length: 13
v_call: TRBV20-1
clone_size: NA
cdr3_nt: TGCAGTGCTATACAAGCGGGGAAAGAGACCCAGTACTTC
cdr3_aa: CSAIQAGKETQYF

j_call: TRBJ2-1
d_call: NA
cdr3_length: 15
v_call: TRBV9
clone_size: NA
cdr3_nt: TGTGCCAGCAGCTTCCTACCCGGGGCGGACAATGAGCAGTTCTTC
cdr3_aa: CASSFLPGADNEQFF

j_call: TRBJ2-5
d_call: NA
cdr3_length: 14
v_call: TRBV11-2
clone_size: NA
cdr3_nt: TGTGCCAGCAGCGTAACATACAGCCAAGAGACCCAGTACTTC
cdr3_aa: CASSVTYSQETQYF

j_call: TRBJ1-2
d_call: NA
cdr3_length: 14
v_call: TRBV6-6
clone_size: NA
cdr3_nt: TGTGCCAGCACTAAACGGGGACACCTCTATGGCTACACCTTC
cdr3_aa: CASTKRGHLYGYTF

j_call: TRBJ2-1
d_call: NA
cdr3_length: 16
v_call: TRBV2
clone_size: NA
cdr3_nt: TGTGCCAGCAGTGATATGAGGGGTCAATATTGGGATGAGCAGTTCTTC
cdr3_aa: CASSDMRGQYWDEQFF

j_call: TRBJ1-1
d_call: NA
cdr3_length: 12
v_call: TRBV7-9
clone_size: NA
cdr3_nt: TGTGCCAACCTAGAAATGAACACTGAAGCTTTCTTT
cdr3_aa: CANLEMNTEAFF

j_call: TRBJ2-4
d_call: NA
cdr3_length: 13
v_call: TRBV7-2
clone_size: few
cdr3_nt: TGTGCCAGCACCCCGGCGGGGAAAAACATTCAGTACTTC
cdr3_aa: CASTPAGKNIQYF

j_call: TRBJ1-6
d_call: NA
cdr3_length: 12
v_call: TRBV29-1
clone_size: few
cdr3_nt: TGCAGCGCCAATGGTTCGGGGTCCCCCCTCCACTTT
cdr3_aa: CSANGSGSPLHF

j_call: TRBJ1-2
d_call: TRBD1
cdr3_length: 16
v_call: TRBV28
clone_size: NA
cdr3_nt: TGTGCCAGCAGTTCCCCAGCCGGGACAGGGGACTATGGCTACACCTTC
cdr3_aa: CASSSPAGTGDYGYTF

j_call: TRBJ2-7
d_call: NA
cdr3_length: 15
v_call: TRBV15
clone_size: few
cdr3_nt: TGTGCCACCAGCAGAGAACGAGACCGGACCTACGAGCAGTACTTC
cdr3_aa: CATSRERDRTYEQYF

j_call: TRBJ2-5
d_call: TRBD1
cdr3_length: 16
v_call: TRBV7-2
clone_size: few
cdr3_nt: TGTGCCAGCACCCTTATCAGGGGGCTCCCTCAAGAGACCCAGTACTTC
cdr3_aa: CASTLIRGLPQETQYF

j_call: TRBJ1-4
d_call: NA
cdr3_length: 16
v_call: TRBV5-6
clone_size: NA
cdr3_nt: TGTGCCAGCAGCTTGGAAGTTAGTCGGGCTAATGAAAAACTGTTTTTT
cdr3_aa: CASSLEVSRANEKLFF

j_call: TRBJ2-1
d_call: TRBD1
cdr3_length: 15
v_call: TRBV14
clone_size: NA
cdr3_nt: TGTGCCAGCAGCCCGAACAGGGGGCTGGGGAATGAGCAGTTCTTC
cdr3_aa: CASSPNRGLGNEQFF

j_call: TRBJ2-1
d_call: TRBD2
cdr3_length: 16
v_call: TRBV29-1
clone_size: NA
cdr3_nt: TGCAGCGTTGAAGGGGTAGCGGGGGCAATCTACAATGAGCAGTTCTTC
cdr3_aa: CSVEGVAGAIYNEQFF

j_call: TRBJ2-4
d_call: NA
cdr3_length: 13
v_call: TRBV5-1
clone_size: NA
cdr3_nt: TGCGCCAGCAGCTTGGTGGTGGACAGTCAGCAGTACTTC
cdr3_aa: CASSLVVDSQQYF

j_call: TRBJ1-2
d_call: NA
cdr3_length: 15
v_call: TRBV7-9
clone_size: few
cdr3_nt: TGTGCCAGCAGCGTACCCGGGAACAAGAGGGATGGCTACACCTTC
cdr3_aa: CASSVPGNKRDGYTF

j_call: TRBJ1-3
d_call: NA
cdr3_length: 15
v_call: TRBV28
clone_size: few
cdr3_nt: TGTGCCAGCAGCCCTACAAGAACCTCTGGAAACACCATATATTTT
cdr3_aa: CASSPTRTSGNTIYF

j_call: TRBJ2-3
d_call: NA
cdr3_length: 13
v_call: TRBV7-2
clone_size: NA
cdr3_nt: TGTGCCAGCAGCTTAGCGGTAGGGGATACGCAGTATTTT
cdr3_aa: CASSLAVGDTQYF

j_call: TRBJ2-3
d_call: NA
cdr3_length: 15
v_call: TRBV5-1
clone_size: NA
cdr3_nt: TGCGCCAGCAGCTCGGGCGGGGTAAGCGCAGATACGCAGTATTTT
cdr3_aa: CASSSGGVSADTQYF

j_call: TRBJ2-5
d_call: NA
cdr3_length: 14
v_call: TRBV7-9
clone_size: NA
cdr3_nt: TGTGCCAGCAGTCGGACAGCAAGCCAAGAGACCCAGTACTTC
cdr3_aa: CASSRTASQETQYF

j_call: TRBJ2-5
d_call: NA
cdr3_length: 13
v_call: TRBV28
clone_size: few
cdr3_nt: TGTGCCAGCATAGAGGCAGGGCAAGAGACCCAGTACTTC
cdr3_aa: CASIEAGQETQYF

j_call: TRBJ2-5
d_call: TRBD2
cdr3_length: 15
v_call: TRBV24-1
clone_size: NA
cdr3_nt: TGTGCCACCAGCCGACTAGCGGGGGGGCAAGAGACCCAGTACTTC
cdr3_aa: CATSRLAGGQETQYF

j_call: TRBJ1-1
d_call: TRBD1
cdr3_length: 16
v_call: TRBV3-1
clone_size: NA
cdr3_nt: TGTGCCAGCAGCCACAGGACAGGGTCTGGTATGACTGAAGCTTTCTTT
cdr3_aa: CASSHRTGSGMTEAFF

j_call: TRBJ1-2
d_call: NA
cdr3_length: 15
v_call: TRBV4-3
clone_size: NA
cdr3_nt: TGCGCCAGCAGCCAAGAGCGTGGGGGCCTGGGGGGCTACACCTTC
cdr3_aa: CASSQERGGLGGYTF

j_call: TRBJ1-4
d_call: NA
cdr3_length: 14
v_call: TRBV20-1
clone_size: few
cdr3_nt: TGCAGTGCTAGGGATCTCTCGAAGGGGGAAAAACTGTTTTTT
cdr3_aa: CSARDLSKGEKLFF

j_call: TRBJ2-7
d_call: NA
cdr3_length: 13
v_call: TRBV28
clone_size: NA
cdr3_nt: TGTGCCAGTACGCAGTCCCCCGCCTACGAGCAGTACTTC
cdr3_aa: CASTQSPAYEQYF

j_call: TRBJ1-4
d_call: NA
cdr3_length: 13
v_call: TRBV11-2
clone_size: NA
cdr3_nt: TGTGCCAGCAGCTTTTCACGGGGGGAAAAACTGTTTTTT
cdr3_aa: CASSFSRGEKLFF

j_call: TRBJ2-7
d_call: TRBD1
cdr3_length: 16
v_call: TRBV7-2
clone_size: NA
cdr3_nt: TGTGCCAGCAGCACTCAGGGACAGGGGGGATCCTACGAGCAGTACTTC
cdr3_aa: CASSTQGQGGSYEQYF

j_call: TRBJ2-7
d_call: TRBD2
cdr3_length: 15
v_call: TRBV2
clone_size: few
cdr3_nt: TGTGCCAGCATTCGAGCGGGAACCAGCTCCTACGAGCAGTACTTC
cdr3_aa: CASIRAGTSSYEQYF

j_call: TRBJ2-5
d_call: TRBD2
cdr3_length: 16
v_call: TRBV4-1
clone_size: NA
cdr3_nt: TGCGCCAGCAGCCCTCTTGTGCTAGCGGATAAAGAGACCCAGTACTTC
cdr3_aa: CASSPLVLADKETQYF

j_call: TRBJ2-3
d_call: TRBD2
cdr3_length: 17
v_call: TRBV3-1
clone_size: few
cdr3_nt: TGTGCCAGCAGCCAAGACGGGCGGGAGGCAATCACAGATACGCAGTATTTT
cdr3_aa: CASSQDGREAITDTQYF

j_call: TRBJ1-6
d_call: NA
cdr3_length: 15
v_call: TRBV10-3
clone_size: NA
cdr3_nt: TGTGCCATCAGTGAGGAACGTCAGGTAAATTCACCCCTCCACTTT
cdr3_aa: CAISEERQVNSPLHF

j_call: TRBJ1-2
d_call: NA
cdr3_length: 16
v_call: TRBV27
clone_size: NA
cdr3_nt: TGTGCCAGCTCCACTCGTACGGGGGCGTCAGGGTTGGGCTACACCTTC
cdr3_aa: CASSTRTGASGLGYTF

j_call: TRBJ2-5
d_call: NA
cdr3_length: 12
v_call: TRBV2
clone_size: NA
cdr3_nt: TGTGCCAGTAGGGTGTTCGTCGAGACCCAGTACTTC
cdr3_aa: CASRVFVETQYF

j_call: TRBJ2-3
d_call: NA
cdr3_length: 16
v_call: TRBV7-2
clone_size: once
cdr3_nt: TGTGCCAGCAGCTTGGTTGGGTCCTTTAGCACAGATACGCAGTATTTT
cdr3_aa: CASSLVGSFSTDTQYF

j_call: TRBJ2-4
d_call: NA
cdr3_length: 13
v_call: TRBV7-6
clone_size: few
cdr3_nt: TGTGCCAGCAGCTCTGGGCCACCTACAGAGCAGTACTTC
cdr3_aa: CASSSGPPTEQYF

j_call: TRBJ2-4
d_call: NA
cdr3_length: 15
v_call: TRBV7-2
clone_size: NA
cdr3_nt: TGTGCCAGCAGCTTAGCGCAACAGACTTCAAACATTCAGTACTTC
cdr3_aa: CASSLAQQTSNIQYF

j_call: TRBJ2-3
d_call: TRBD2
cdr3_length: 11
v_call: TRBV5-1
clone_size: NA
cdr3_nt: TGCGCCAGCAGCAAAAGCGGGGCGCAGTATTTT
cdr3_aa: CASSKSGAQYF

j_call: TRBJ2-7
d_call: TRBD2
cdr3_length: 18
v_call: TRBV20-1
clone_size: few
cdr3_nt: TGCAGTGCTCCTTGGCCAGGGCTGACTAGCGGGGGCTCCTACGAGCAGTACTTC
cdr3_aa: CSAPWPGLTSGGSYEQYF

j_call: TRBJ2-6
d_call: TRBD1
cdr3_length: 17
v_call: TRBV5-6
clone_size: NA
cdr3_nt: TGTGCCAGCAGCTCCGGGACAGATAACTCTGGGGCCAACGTCCTGACTTTC
cdr3_aa: CASSSGTDNSGANVLTF

j_call: TRBJ2-7
d_call: TRBD1
cdr3_length: 15
v_call: TRBV4-1
clone_size: NA
cdr3_nt: TGCGCCAGCAGCCAGGCGACAGGGGGTGACTTGCCCCAGTACTTC
cdr3_aa: CASSQATGGDLPQYF

j_call: TRBJ1-6
d_call: NA
cdr3_length: 15
v_call: TRBV20-1
clone_size: NA
cdr3_nt: TGCAGTGCTAATCCCAGGGGCGCGAATAATTCACCCCTCCACTTT
cdr3_aa: CSANPRGANNSPLHF

j_call: TRBJ2-7
d_call: NA
cdr3_length: 14
v_call: TRBV6-5
clone_size: NA
cdr3_nt: TGTGCCAGCAGTCCCCGGGACAAGTACTACGAGCAGTACTTC
cdr3_aa: CASSPRDKYYEQYF

j_call: TRBJ1-1
d_call: NA
cdr3_length: 14
v_call: TRBV15
clone_size: NA
cdr3_nt: TGTGCCACCAGCAGAGATAGCAGGAACACTGAAGCTTTCTTT
cdr3_aa: CATSRDSRNTEAFF

j_call: TRBJ1-5
d_call: NA
cdr3_length: 15
v_call: TRBV6-6
clone_size: NA
cdr3_nt: TGTGCCAGCAGTCCCGGAGTCCTTAGCAATCAGCCCCAGCATTTT
cdr3_aa: CASSPGVLSNQPQHF

j_call: TRBJ2-1
d_call: TRBD1
cdr3_length: 14
v_call: TRBV3-1
clone_size: NA
cdr3_nt: TGTGCCAGCAGCCCGGAACAGGGGGGAAATGAGCAGTTCTTC
cdr3_aa: CASSPEQGGNEQFF

j_call: TRBJ1-2
d_call: NA
cdr3_length: 16
v_call: TRBV4-2
clone_size: few
cdr3_nt: TGTGCCAGCAGCCAAGACCAGGGTCCTGACAACTATGGCTACACCTTC
cdr3_aa: CASSQDQGPDNYGYTF

j_call: TRBJ1-5
d_call: NA
cdr3_length: 15
v_call: TRBV20-1
clone_size: NA
cdr3_nt: TGCAGTGTCCTTCCACCCACAGGCGGCAATCAGCCCCAGCATTTT
cdr3_aa: CSVLPPTGGNQPQHF